This is a list of T cell receptor beta chains from one sample in a study of beta chain features in type 1 diabetes. This table comes from immunoSEQ multiplex PCR, and its TCRdb copy is limited to in-frame clones, with some not included. This table holds a few hundred thousand clones, around 21% found once. The sequenced sample consisted of naive CD4+ T cells from blood. Receptors originate from a woman aged 35 to 49 with type 1 diabetes. Each CDR3 is given with its conserved first and last residue. The size of a clone is reported for some rows only, either as once, few or many, or as a class for expanded clones.

CDR3	size	V	J
CASSPRDRGLYGYTF	-	TRBV5-1	TRBJ1-2
CASSPLQGEDTEAFF	-	TRBV18	TRBJ1-1
CASSQDRTGPDTQYF	-	TRBV4-3	TRBJ2-3
CAWSVRPGETQYF	few	TRBV30	TRBJ2-5
CASSLRAGGSNEQFF	-	TRBV5-4	TRBJ2-1
CASSVEPRANTEAFF	-	TRBV9	TRBJ1-1
CASSQDRDYGYTF	-	TRBV4-1	TRBJ1-2
CASSPGQGPIEQYF	few	TRBV18	TRBJ2-7
CASTGLAGGPNEQYF	-	TRBV5-1	TRBJ2-7
CASSLPGQGEFF	few	TRBV5-4	TRBJ2-1
CASRRDLRSGANVLTF	-	TRBV5-4	TRBJ2-6
CASSQEGGTSGAYNEQFF	-	TRBV4-1	TRBJ2-1
CASTWDSSVQPQHF	-	TRBV2	TRBJ1-5
CSAGQGPGYQETQYF	few	TRBV29-1	TRBJ2-5
CSVRGGAGSNQPQHF	-	TRBV29-1	TRBJ1-5
CASSFSRVGNQPQHF	-	TRBV28	TRBJ1-5
CAISPGLAGGPTDTQYF	few	TRBV10-3	TRBJ2-3
CASSLDRVGQPQHF	-	TRBV11-1	TRBJ1-5
CASSQDTGVGTEAFF	few	TRBV4-1	TRBJ1-1
CASSQRAGVIGELFF	few	TRBV9	TRBJ2-2
CASSLDGGDTDTQYF	-	TRBV11-2	TRBJ2-3
CAWARGRGRGTGELFF	-	TRBV30	TRBJ2-2
CASSFRLSSYNEQFF	few	TRBV7-2	TRBJ2-1
CASTGQGSLSEAFF	-	TRBV2	TRBJ1-1
CASSPPGQSSSYEQYF	-	TRBV18	TRBJ2-7
CATQLEGGGYEQYF	-	TRBV28	TRBJ2-7
CASSLISGGIGEPQHF	-	TRBV18	TRBJ1-5
CASSVGGEQFF	-	TRBV9	TRBJ2-1
CASSRGQGRGETQYF	-	TRBV5-1	TRBJ2-5
CASSREGQGTEQYF	-	TRBV6-5	TRBJ2-7
CASSFTSFQGIEQYF	few	TRBV5-1	TRBJ2-7
CASSFTGGGHEQFF	-	TRBV7-3	TRBJ2-1
CASSLAGSNQPQHF	-	TRBV7-9	TRBJ1-5
CASNRAGQGGDEQFF	-	TRBV5-4	TRBJ2-1
CASSSGLVIREQYF	few	TRBV5-1	TRBJ2-7
CASSTQGASEKLFF	-	TRBV5-4	TRBJ1-4
CASSVAAGGNEKLFF	-	TRBV9	TRBJ1-4
CASSKEVSNQPQHF	few	TRBV2	TRBJ1-5
CASSQEVRTSGYQETQYF	-	TRBV14	TRBJ2-5
CASSFGGPNTEAFF	few	TRBV7-3	TRBJ1-1
CAWGPPGNQPQHF	-	TRBV30	TRBJ1-5
CASSWRTSGGYNEQFF	-	TRBV5-1	TRBJ2-1
CASSPRQGMYEQYF	-	TRBV27	TRBJ2-7
CASSITGVERQYF	-	TRBV5-6	TRBJ2-7
CSVTRDRVVDIQYF	-	TRBV29-1	TRBJ2-4
CASSTGTGGRYTEAFF	-	TRBV7-2	TRBJ1-1
CASHGTDKYGYTF	-	TRBV5-1	TRBJ1-2
CASSFGGGETQYF	few	TRBV5-1	TRBJ2-5
CASRQTGIRLEQYF	-	TRBV6-5	TRBJ2-7
CSAPGQGDGYTF	few	TRBV29-1	TRBJ1-2
CSVARQGAYTEAFF	-	TRBV29-1	TRBJ1-1
CASSGTGGNQPQHF	few	TRBV2	TRBJ1-5
CASSLGQGRTYGYTF	-	TRBV27	TRBJ1-2
CASSERGEGGEAQYF	-	TRBV25-1	TRBJ2-5
CASSSGQPDTGELFF	few	TRBV7-9	TRBJ2-2
CASHLGQTNTGELFF	few	TRBV27	TRBJ2-2